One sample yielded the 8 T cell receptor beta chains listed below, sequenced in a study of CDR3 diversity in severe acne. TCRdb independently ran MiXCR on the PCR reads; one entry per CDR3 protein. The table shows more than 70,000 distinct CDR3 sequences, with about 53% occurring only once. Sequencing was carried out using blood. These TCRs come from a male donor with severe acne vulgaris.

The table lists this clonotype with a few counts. CDR3 in DNA: TGTGCCAGCACCCCTCGGAGGGGGAGGGCCGACGGGGAGCTGTTTTTT. Translation gives CASTPRRGRADGELFF. The rearrangement links TRBV28 to TRBJ2-2; D may be TRBD2 (7 bases). This CDR3 is 16 amino acids long. The V gene's germline CDR1 is MDHEN and CDR2 SYDVKM. V was pared by 7 bases and J by 7 bases, with 22 bases between.

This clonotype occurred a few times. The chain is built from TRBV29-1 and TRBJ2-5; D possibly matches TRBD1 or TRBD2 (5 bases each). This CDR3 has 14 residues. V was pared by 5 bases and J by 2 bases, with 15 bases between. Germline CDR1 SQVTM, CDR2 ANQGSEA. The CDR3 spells CSVPGDRGQETQYF. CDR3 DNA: TGCAGCGTTCCCGGGGATAGGGGACAAGAGACCCAGTACTTC.

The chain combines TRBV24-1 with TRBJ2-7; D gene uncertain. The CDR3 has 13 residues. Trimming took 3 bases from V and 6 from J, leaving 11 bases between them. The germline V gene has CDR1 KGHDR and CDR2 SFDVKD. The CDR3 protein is CATSDPRRSEQYF. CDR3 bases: TGTGCCACCAGTGATCCCCGCAGGAGCGAGCAGTACTTC.

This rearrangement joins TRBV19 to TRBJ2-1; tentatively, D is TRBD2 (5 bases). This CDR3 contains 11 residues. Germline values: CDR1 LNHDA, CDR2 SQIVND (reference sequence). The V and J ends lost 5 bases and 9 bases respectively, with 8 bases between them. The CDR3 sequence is CASSRRSEQFF. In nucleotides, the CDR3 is TGTGCCAGTAGTCGGAGGTCTGAGCAGTTCTTC. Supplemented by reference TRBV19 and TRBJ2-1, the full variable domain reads DGGITQSPKYLFRKEGQNVTLSCEQNLNHDAMYWYRQDPGQGLRLIYYSQIVNDFQKGDIAEGYSVSREKKESFPLTVTSAQKNPTAFYLCASSRRSEQFFGPGTRLTVL.

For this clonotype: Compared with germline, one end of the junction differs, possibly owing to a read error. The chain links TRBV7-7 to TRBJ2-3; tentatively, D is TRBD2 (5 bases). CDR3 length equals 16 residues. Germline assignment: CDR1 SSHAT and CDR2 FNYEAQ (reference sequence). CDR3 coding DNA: TGTGCTAGCAGCCTTCCGCGGAGGAGAGGAGCAGATACGCAGTATTTT. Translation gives CASSLPRRRGADTQYF.

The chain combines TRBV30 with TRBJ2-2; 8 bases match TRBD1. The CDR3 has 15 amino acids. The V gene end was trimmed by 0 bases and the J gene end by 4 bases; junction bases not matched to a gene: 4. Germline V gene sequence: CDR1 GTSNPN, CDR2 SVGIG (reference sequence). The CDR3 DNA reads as TGTGCCTGGAGTGTTCAGGACAGGGTCACCGGGGAGCTGTTTTTT. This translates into CAWSVQDRVTGELFF.

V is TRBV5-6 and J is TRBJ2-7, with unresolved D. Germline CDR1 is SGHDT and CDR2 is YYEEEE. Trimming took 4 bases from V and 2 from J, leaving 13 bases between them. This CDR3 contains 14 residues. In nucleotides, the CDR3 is TGTGCCAGCAGCCTCGCTGTAGCCACCTACGAGCAGTACTTC. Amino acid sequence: CASSLAVATYEQYF.

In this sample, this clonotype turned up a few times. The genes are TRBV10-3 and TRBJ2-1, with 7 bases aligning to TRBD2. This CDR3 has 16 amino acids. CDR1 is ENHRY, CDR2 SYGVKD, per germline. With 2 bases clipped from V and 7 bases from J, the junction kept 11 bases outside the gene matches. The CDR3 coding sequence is TGTGCCATCAGTGAGGTGGGGCTAGCGGCCTTAAATGAGCAGTTCTTC. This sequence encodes CAISEVGLAALNEQFF.